Listed below are T cell receptor beta chains from one sample, sequenced in a study of early T cells in non-severe SARS-CoV-2 infection. In TCRdb, the 5' RACE reads were re-called with MiXCR into one record per CDR3 protein. The table records tens of thousands of distinct CDR3 sequences, roughly 4% of them present only once. Sequenced material: whole blood. These TCRs come from an adult who was a healthcare worker with PCR-confirmed SARS-CoV-2 infection or an uninfected control (not recorded which). Each CDR3 is given without its conserved first and last residue. Each record gives: J gene, V gene, D gene, CDR3 protein. The D gene is left open where the match is weak.

>TRBJ2-3|TRBV11-2|.
ASSLDPGSVGTQY
>TRBJ2-1|TRBV24-1|TRBD2
ATSDSGTSGRRVHNEQF
>TRBJ2-1|TRBV7-3|TRBD2
ASSPSGNWDNEQF
>TRBJ1-1|TRBV29-1|TRBD1
SVGDRAMNTEAF
>TRBJ2-1|TRBV24-1|TRBD2
ATSDELAEDNEQF
>TRBJ2-5|TRBV7-2|.
ASSLGAGGETQY
>TRBJ2-1|TRBV19|TRBD2
ASSRGLGYNEQF
>TRBJ2-3|TRBV5-1|.
ASSASLAYGQNTQY
>TRBJ2-7|TRBV19|.
ASSMQATAYEQY
>TRBJ2-1|TRBV20-1|TRBD2
SARDSAGVNEQF
>TRBJ2-5|TRBV5-1|.
ASSSTYMETQY
>TRBJ2-7|TRBV20-1|.
SARPGVGYEQY
>TRBJ2-4|TRBV3-1|.
ASSQEGQKNIQY
>TRBJ2-1|TRBV7-6|TRBD2
ASSPGLAGGPGRSVDEQF
>TRBJ2-5|TRBV6-6|.
ASRLDREGLGETQY
>TRBJ2-5|TRBV28|.
ASRPLLGKYQETQY
>TRBJ2-5|TRBV7-8|.
ASSPGQYLGETQY
>TRBJ2-1|TRBV6-6|TRBD2
ASSPGLGEYNEQF
>TRBJ2-7|TRBV29-1|.
SVEGGPYEQY
>TRBJ1-5|TRBV10-3|.
ATAGPGDNQPQH
>TRBJ2-6|TRBV6-6|TRBD1
ASSFPQGDRVSGANVLT
>TRBJ2-3|TRBV5-6|.
ASSLGDTQY
>TRBJ1-2|TRBV20-1|TRBD1
SASLQGASGYGYT
>TRBJ2-7|TRBV2|TRBD2
ASSEAPSGAYEQY
>TRBJ1-1|TRBV19|.
ASSIGQVGGEAF
>TRBJ2-3|TRBV12-5|TRBD2
ASAAGVLADTQY
>TRBJ2-3|TRBV12-3/TRBV12-4|.
ASSFSDTQY
>TRBJ2-1|TRBV11-2|.
ASSLESSSEQF
>TRBJ2-3|TRBV28|.
ASTPRSPITGY
>TRBJ2-1|TRBV5-1|TRBD1
ASSSTYTGQGTYNEQF
>TRBJ2-3|TRBV19|.
ASSIPPLTDTQY
>TRBJ2-3|TRBV20-1|TRBD2
SAQPPSSGIVDTQY
>TRBJ2-5|TRBV20-1|TRBD2
SARVLAGAPGETQY
>TRBJ2-5|TRBV28|.
ASSSSGAETQY
>TRBJ2-7|TRBV12-3/TRBV12-4|.
ASSFRSYEQY
>TRBJ2-5|TRBV6-5|TRBD1
ASSPGTAETQY
>TRBJ1-1|TRBV28|.
ASSSSTVEAF
>TRBJ1-5|TRBV19|TRBD1
ASTQGSFQPQH
>TRBJ2-5|TRBV4-3|TRBD1
ASSQDSELTGGGETQY
>TRBJ1-1|TRBV20-1|.
SGTSSQLNTEAF
>TRBJ2-3|TRBV28|.
ASSPGPKVGTDTQY
>TRBJ2-5|TRBV20-1|.
SARDATNPQETQY
>TRBJ2-6|TRBV11-3|TRBD2
ASSFGTSGSGANVLT
>TRBJ1-1|TRBV6-2/TRBV6-3|TRBD1
ASRKGTGKENTEAF
>TRBJ2-1|TRBV12-3/TRBV12-4|.
ASSLGLLEQF
>TRBJ2-2|TRBV3-1|.
ASSQRTGRTGELF
>TRBJ1-5|TRBV20-1|.
SAPNVAGLFQPQH
>TRBJ2-1|TRBV7-3|TRBD1
ASSLGTATHNEQF
>TRBJ2-7|TRBV5-1|.
ASSLDGKPYEQY
>TRBJ2-7|TRBV6-6|.
ASSYRDEQY
>TRBJ2-1|TRBV7-9|.
ASSGYYNEQF
>TRBJ1-1|TRBV7-9|.
ASSFHTENTEAF
>TRBJ2-3|TRBV7-2|.
VSSDFPTDTQY
>TRBJ2-3|TRBV29-1|TRBD1
SVDQGADTQY